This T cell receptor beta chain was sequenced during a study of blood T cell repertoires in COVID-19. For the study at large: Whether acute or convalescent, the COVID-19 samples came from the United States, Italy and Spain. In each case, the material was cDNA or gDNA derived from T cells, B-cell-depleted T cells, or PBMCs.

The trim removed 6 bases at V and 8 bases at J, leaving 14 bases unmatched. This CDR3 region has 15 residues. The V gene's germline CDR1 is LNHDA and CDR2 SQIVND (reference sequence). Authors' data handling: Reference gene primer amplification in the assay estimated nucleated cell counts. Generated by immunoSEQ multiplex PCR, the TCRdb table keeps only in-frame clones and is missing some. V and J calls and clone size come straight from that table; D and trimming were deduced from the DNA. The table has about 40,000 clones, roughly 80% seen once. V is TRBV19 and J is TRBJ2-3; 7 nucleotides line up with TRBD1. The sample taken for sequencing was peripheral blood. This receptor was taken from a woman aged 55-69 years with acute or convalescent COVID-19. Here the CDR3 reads CASSWGQTGEVTQYF. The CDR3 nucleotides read TGTGCCAGTAGCTGGGGACAAACAGGGGAAGTTACGCAGTATTTT.